Listed below are T cell receptor beta chains from one sample, sequenced in a study of OX40 agonist ivuxolimab in advanced cancers. Produced via immunoSEQ multiplex PCR; TCRdb's table is partial and in-frame only. The data hold fewer than 100,000 clones, with under 95% observed a single time. Sequenced here: CD4+ or CD8+ T cells sorted from blood, sampled in a trial of the OX40 agonist ivuxolimab. The receptors originated from an adult with an advanced solid tumor such as melanoma, head and neck, liver or kidney cancer. CDR3s include the opening cysteine and the closing phenylalanine or tryptophan. The order of the fields is D gene, CDR3 length, J gene, V gene, clone size, CDR3 DNA, CDR3 protein. A D gene is named only where the DNA matches it firmly. Size is stated for part of the rows, as once, few or many counts, or as a class when the clone is expanded.

NA | 12 | TRBJ1-1 | TRBV29-1 | NA | TGCAGCGTCCAGGACAGCTACACTGAAGCTTTCTTT | CSVQDSYTEAFF
TRBD1 | 16 | TRBJ2-2 | TRBV27 | NA | TGTGCCAGCAGCAGCCTCGGGACAGGGGACACCGGGGAGCTGTTTTTT | CASSSLGTGDTGELFF
NA | 12 | TRBJ1-1 | TRBV7-9 | NA | TGTGCCAGTAGCTGGTCGAACACTGAAGCTTTCTTT | CASSWSNTEAFF
NA | 14 | TRBJ1-2 | TRBV19 | few | TGTGCCAGTACATCGACGCCACGGGACTATGGCTACACCTTC | CASTSTPRDYGYTF
NA | 11 | TRBJ2-7 | TRBV28 | NA | TGTGCCAGCAGTTCGGAATACGAGCAGTACTTC | CASSSEYEQYF
TRBD2 | 16 | TRBJ2-2 | TRBV4-2 | NA | TGTGCCAGCAGCCCTTGGGCGGGAGGGGGGACCGGGGAGCTGTTTTTT | CASSPWAGGGTGELFF
TRBD1 | 18 | TRBJ2-4 | TRBV15 | NA | TGTGCCACCAGCAGAGATACCGGGACAGGATACAGGGTGGACATTCAGTACTTC | CATSRDTGTGYRVDIQYF
NA | 13 | TRBJ2-2 | TRBV9 | once | TGTGCCAGCAGCGGGTCTAACACCGGGGAGCTGTTTTTT | CASSGSNTGELFF
TRBD1 | 16 | TRBJ2-7 | TRBV11-2 | once | TGTGCCAGCAGCTTAGTTTTCCGGGACAGGGTAAACGAGCAGTACTTC | CASSLVFRDRVNEQYF
NA | 14 | TRBJ2-5 | TRBV5-1 | NA | TGCGCCAGCATCCCATTGGGGTCCGGGGAGACCCAGTACTTC | CASIPLGSGETQYF
TRBD1 | 15 | TRBJ1-1 | TRBV6-1 | NA | TGTGCCAGCAGTGCCAGACAGGGTACGAACACTGAAGCTTTCTTT | CASSARQGTNTEAFF
NA | 14 | TRBJ1-5 | TRBV4-1 | NA | TGCGCCAGCAGACAGACGGGGGGCAATCAGCCCCAGCATTTT | CASRQTGGNQPQHF